One sample yielded the 4 T cell receptor beta chains listed below, sequenced in a study of T cell clones after liver transplantation. Assay: immunoSEQ multiplex PCR; the TCRdb copy retains only in-frame clones and omits some. The sample has some 33,000 clones, just under 95% seen once. Source: CD8+ T cells from blood, taken 12 months after liver transplant. The source of these receptors is a human patient who received a liver transplant. Some T cells may trace back to the graft donor.

The V and J genes are TRBV28 and TRBJ2-1; 8 positions match TRBD2. Germline CDR1 reads MDHEN; CDR2 reads SYDVKM. Trimming cost V 2 bases and J 4 bases; bases outside gene matches: 4. The CDR3 is 15 residues long. CDR3 coding DNA: TGTGCCAGCAGTTTACAAACTAGCGGTTACAATGAGCAGTTCTTC. Translated, it gives CASSLQTSGYNEQFF.

The chain joins TRBV28 to TRBJ2-1, with 9 nucleotides matching TRBD2. Germline V gene lookup returns CDR1 MDHEN and CDR2 SYDVKM. CDR3 length: 16 residues. The ends lost 1 base at V and 8 bases at J; junction bases unmatched: 9. The DNA of the CDR3 is TGTGCCAGCAGTTTATTTAGTAGCGGGAGTATCTATGAGCAGTTCTTC. Amino acid sequence: CASSLFSSGSIYEQFF. Full variable domain (remainder filled in from reference TRBV28 and TRBJ2-1): DVKVTQSSRYLVKRTGEKVFLECVQDMDHENMFWYRQDPGLGLRLIYFSYDVKMKEKGDIPEGYSVSREKKERFSLILESASTNQTSMYLCASSLFSSGSIYEQFFGPGTRLTVL.

J is TRBJ2-7 and V is TRBV5-4; the match to TRBD1 covers 8 bases. This CDR3 spans 14 amino acids. Germline trimming cut 0 bases from V and 3 bases from J; bases unmatched to any gene: 2. Germline values: CDR1 SGHNT, CDR2 YYREEE (reference sequence). CDR3 sequence: CASSLDRGNYEQYF. DNA of the CDR3: TGTGCCAGCAGCTTGGACAGGGGGAACTACGAGCAGTACTTC.

The gene calls are TRBV6-1 and TRBJ2-1; unclear D gene. Germline V lookup: CDR1 MNHNS, CDR2 SASEGT. V lost 5 bases, J lost 7 bases, and 15 bases lay in between. The CDR3 has 14 residues. The CDR3 DNA is TGTGCCAGCAGTTCCGCACCCCCGAGGAATGAGCAGTTCTTC. This translates into CASSSAPPRNEQFF.